This passage covers 12 T cell receptor beta chains from one sample sequenced in a study of CD8 T cells in ankylosing spondylitis. TCRdb redid the calling of the 5' RACE reads with MiXCR, one entry per CDR3 protein. The sample lists more than 150,000 distinct CDR3 sequences; roughly 20% were seen once. The sequenced sample was blood, either unsorted or a sorted T cell fraction (not recorded which). These receptors all stem from a male donor between 10 and 30 years old with ankylosing spondylitis or in good health (not recorded which).

This chain joins TRBV20-1 and TRBJ1-4; D gene ambiguous. Germline V gene sequence: CDR1 DFQATT, CDR2 SNEGSKA (reference sequence). CDR3 size: 15 residues. The ends were cut back, 5 bases at V and 2 bases at J, with 15 bases in the middle. The CDR3 DNA is TGCAGTGCTCCCGGAGGGTTTGAGACTAATGAAAAACTGTTTTTT. Translating gives CSAPGGFETNEKLFF.

V is TRBV10-3 and J is TRBJ2-1; TRBD1 matches at 8 bases. CDR1 and CDR2 (germline): ENHRY, SYGVKD. The junction had 6 bases not matched to a gene; V was cut back by 0 bases and J by 8 bases. The CDR3 consists of 15 residues. The CDR3 nucleotides are TGTGCCATCAGTGAGTCCTCGGGACAGGTATATGAGCAGTTCTTC. Translation gives CAISESSGQVYEQFF.

This clonotype was seen at least ten times. V is TRBV18 and J is TRBJ2-2; a weak D match, TRBD2 (7 bases). The CDR3 has 18 amino acids. Trimming took off 3 bases at V and 0 bases at J, with 17 bases between the two ends. CDR1 KGHSH and CDR2 LQKENI come from the germline V gene. The CDR3 spells CASSPRTGGGSNTGELFF. CDR3 coding DNA: TGTGCCAGCTCACCCAGGACCGGCGGGGGCTCGAACACCGGGGAGCTGTTTTTT.

This clonotype has at least ten counts. The rearrangement uses TRBV15 and TRBJ2-1; no firm D call. Per the germline V gene, CDR1 is LNHNV and CDR2 is YYDKDF (reference sequence). CDR3 length equals 13 residues. The germline V and J ends were trimmed by 0 bases and 15 bases, with 15 bases remaining between them. The DNA of the CDR3 is TGTGCCACCAGCAGAGATCCCCAGACTCGTCCGTTCTTC. Amino acids: CATSRDPQTRPFF.

On this clonotype itself: A much larger clone sits a single nucleotide away, making a read error possible. The genes are TRBV19 and TRBJ2-1; 8 positions agree with TRBD2. V lost 6 bases to trimming and J lost 0 bases; unmatched junction nucleotides: 10. Germline CDR1 is LNHDA and CDR2 is SQIVND (reference sequence). This CDR3 comprises 17 residues. The DNA for the CDR3 is TGTGCCAGTAGACCTGACGGCGGGAGGAACTCCTACAATGAGCAGTTCTTC. As protein: CASRPDGGRNSYNEQFF. Filled out from reference TRBV19 and TRBJ2-1, the complete variable domain reads DGGITQSPKYLFRKEGQNVTLSCEQNLNHDAMYWYRQDPGQGLRLIYYSQIVNDFQKGDIAEGYSVSREKKESFPLTVTSAQKNPTAFYLCASRPDGGRNSYNEQFFGPGTRLTVL.

This clonotype has more than one count but fewer than ten. The V and J genes are TRBV20-1 and TRBJ1-6, with a weak D call TRBD1 (5 bases). CDR3 length equals 13 residues. Germline lookup yields CDR1 DFQATT and CDR2 SNEGSKA (reference sequence). CDR3 nucleotide sequence: TGCAGCGCTTCGGACACTGATAATTCACCCCTCCACTTT. It specifies CSASDTDNSPLHF.

The chain carries TRBV7-8 and TRBJ2-1; TRBD1 agrees at 7 bases. CDR1 is SGHVS and CDR2 is FQNEAQ in the germline V gene. This CDR3 has 14 amino acids. Unmatched junction bases numbered 3, after V lost 1 base and J lost 6 bases. The CDR3, as DNA: TGTGCCAGCAGCTTAGAACAGGGGATCAATGAGCAGTTCTTC. As protein: CASSLEQGINEQFF.

The chain employs TRBV15 and TRBJ1-6; 8 bases align to TRBD1. Germline lookup yields CDR1 LNHNV and CDR2 YYDKDF (reference sequence). V lost 2 bases, J lost 7 bases, and 4 bases stayed unmatched. The CDR3 runs 15 residues. This chain's CDR3 is CATSRPGQGNSPLHF. DNA of the CDR3: TGTGCCACCAGCAGACCCGGACAGGGAAATTCACCCCTCCACTTT.

In this sample, this clonotype turned up many times. The chain recombines TRBV29-1 with TRBJ2-1; 11 bases map to TRBD2. J gave up 9 bases and V 3 bases, and 7 bases lay outside the gene matches. The CDR3 contains 14 residues. Germline V gives CDR1 SQVTM, CDR2 ANQGSEA. The DNA of the CDR3 is TGCAGCGTTGAGGTACTAGCGGGAGCCGGTGAGCAGTTCTTC. This translates into CSVEVLAGAGEQFF.

This clonotype came up many times. The rearrangement links TRBV12-3 or TRBV12-4 to TRBJ2-1; TRBD2 matches at 14 bases. The CDR3 runs to 15 residues. Unmatched junction bases numbered 8, after V lost 4 bases and J lost 12 bases. DNA for the CDR3: TGTGCCAGCAGTTCGACTAGCGGGAGGGCCGGGGGGCAGTTCTTC. Translation gives CASSSTSGRAGGQFF.

On this clonotype itself: A much larger clone lies a single base off, so this may be a read error. This sequence joins TRBV28 and TRBJ2-6; D gene ambiguous. Germline V lookup: CDR1 MDHEN, CDR2 SYDVKM. CDR3 length: 15 residues. V gave up 4 bases and J gave up 4 bases, with 11 bases separating them. DNA of the CDR3: TGTGCCAGCAGTTACGTTTATTCCGGGGCCAACGTCCTGACTTTC. It yields the protein CASSYVYSGANVLTF.

In this sample, this clonotype turned up many times. The chain recombines TRBV4-3 with TRBJ2-7; TRBD2 matches at 7 bases. This CDR3 comprises 16 residues. The V gene end was trimmed by 0 bases and the J gene end by 1 base; junction bases not matched to a gene: 6. The germline V gene encodes CDR1 LGHNA and CDR2 YSLEER. This chain's CDR3 is CASSQDLARGSYEQYF. The CDR3, as DNA: TGCGCCAGCAGCCAAGATCTGGCGCGGGGGTCCTACGAGCAGTACTTC.